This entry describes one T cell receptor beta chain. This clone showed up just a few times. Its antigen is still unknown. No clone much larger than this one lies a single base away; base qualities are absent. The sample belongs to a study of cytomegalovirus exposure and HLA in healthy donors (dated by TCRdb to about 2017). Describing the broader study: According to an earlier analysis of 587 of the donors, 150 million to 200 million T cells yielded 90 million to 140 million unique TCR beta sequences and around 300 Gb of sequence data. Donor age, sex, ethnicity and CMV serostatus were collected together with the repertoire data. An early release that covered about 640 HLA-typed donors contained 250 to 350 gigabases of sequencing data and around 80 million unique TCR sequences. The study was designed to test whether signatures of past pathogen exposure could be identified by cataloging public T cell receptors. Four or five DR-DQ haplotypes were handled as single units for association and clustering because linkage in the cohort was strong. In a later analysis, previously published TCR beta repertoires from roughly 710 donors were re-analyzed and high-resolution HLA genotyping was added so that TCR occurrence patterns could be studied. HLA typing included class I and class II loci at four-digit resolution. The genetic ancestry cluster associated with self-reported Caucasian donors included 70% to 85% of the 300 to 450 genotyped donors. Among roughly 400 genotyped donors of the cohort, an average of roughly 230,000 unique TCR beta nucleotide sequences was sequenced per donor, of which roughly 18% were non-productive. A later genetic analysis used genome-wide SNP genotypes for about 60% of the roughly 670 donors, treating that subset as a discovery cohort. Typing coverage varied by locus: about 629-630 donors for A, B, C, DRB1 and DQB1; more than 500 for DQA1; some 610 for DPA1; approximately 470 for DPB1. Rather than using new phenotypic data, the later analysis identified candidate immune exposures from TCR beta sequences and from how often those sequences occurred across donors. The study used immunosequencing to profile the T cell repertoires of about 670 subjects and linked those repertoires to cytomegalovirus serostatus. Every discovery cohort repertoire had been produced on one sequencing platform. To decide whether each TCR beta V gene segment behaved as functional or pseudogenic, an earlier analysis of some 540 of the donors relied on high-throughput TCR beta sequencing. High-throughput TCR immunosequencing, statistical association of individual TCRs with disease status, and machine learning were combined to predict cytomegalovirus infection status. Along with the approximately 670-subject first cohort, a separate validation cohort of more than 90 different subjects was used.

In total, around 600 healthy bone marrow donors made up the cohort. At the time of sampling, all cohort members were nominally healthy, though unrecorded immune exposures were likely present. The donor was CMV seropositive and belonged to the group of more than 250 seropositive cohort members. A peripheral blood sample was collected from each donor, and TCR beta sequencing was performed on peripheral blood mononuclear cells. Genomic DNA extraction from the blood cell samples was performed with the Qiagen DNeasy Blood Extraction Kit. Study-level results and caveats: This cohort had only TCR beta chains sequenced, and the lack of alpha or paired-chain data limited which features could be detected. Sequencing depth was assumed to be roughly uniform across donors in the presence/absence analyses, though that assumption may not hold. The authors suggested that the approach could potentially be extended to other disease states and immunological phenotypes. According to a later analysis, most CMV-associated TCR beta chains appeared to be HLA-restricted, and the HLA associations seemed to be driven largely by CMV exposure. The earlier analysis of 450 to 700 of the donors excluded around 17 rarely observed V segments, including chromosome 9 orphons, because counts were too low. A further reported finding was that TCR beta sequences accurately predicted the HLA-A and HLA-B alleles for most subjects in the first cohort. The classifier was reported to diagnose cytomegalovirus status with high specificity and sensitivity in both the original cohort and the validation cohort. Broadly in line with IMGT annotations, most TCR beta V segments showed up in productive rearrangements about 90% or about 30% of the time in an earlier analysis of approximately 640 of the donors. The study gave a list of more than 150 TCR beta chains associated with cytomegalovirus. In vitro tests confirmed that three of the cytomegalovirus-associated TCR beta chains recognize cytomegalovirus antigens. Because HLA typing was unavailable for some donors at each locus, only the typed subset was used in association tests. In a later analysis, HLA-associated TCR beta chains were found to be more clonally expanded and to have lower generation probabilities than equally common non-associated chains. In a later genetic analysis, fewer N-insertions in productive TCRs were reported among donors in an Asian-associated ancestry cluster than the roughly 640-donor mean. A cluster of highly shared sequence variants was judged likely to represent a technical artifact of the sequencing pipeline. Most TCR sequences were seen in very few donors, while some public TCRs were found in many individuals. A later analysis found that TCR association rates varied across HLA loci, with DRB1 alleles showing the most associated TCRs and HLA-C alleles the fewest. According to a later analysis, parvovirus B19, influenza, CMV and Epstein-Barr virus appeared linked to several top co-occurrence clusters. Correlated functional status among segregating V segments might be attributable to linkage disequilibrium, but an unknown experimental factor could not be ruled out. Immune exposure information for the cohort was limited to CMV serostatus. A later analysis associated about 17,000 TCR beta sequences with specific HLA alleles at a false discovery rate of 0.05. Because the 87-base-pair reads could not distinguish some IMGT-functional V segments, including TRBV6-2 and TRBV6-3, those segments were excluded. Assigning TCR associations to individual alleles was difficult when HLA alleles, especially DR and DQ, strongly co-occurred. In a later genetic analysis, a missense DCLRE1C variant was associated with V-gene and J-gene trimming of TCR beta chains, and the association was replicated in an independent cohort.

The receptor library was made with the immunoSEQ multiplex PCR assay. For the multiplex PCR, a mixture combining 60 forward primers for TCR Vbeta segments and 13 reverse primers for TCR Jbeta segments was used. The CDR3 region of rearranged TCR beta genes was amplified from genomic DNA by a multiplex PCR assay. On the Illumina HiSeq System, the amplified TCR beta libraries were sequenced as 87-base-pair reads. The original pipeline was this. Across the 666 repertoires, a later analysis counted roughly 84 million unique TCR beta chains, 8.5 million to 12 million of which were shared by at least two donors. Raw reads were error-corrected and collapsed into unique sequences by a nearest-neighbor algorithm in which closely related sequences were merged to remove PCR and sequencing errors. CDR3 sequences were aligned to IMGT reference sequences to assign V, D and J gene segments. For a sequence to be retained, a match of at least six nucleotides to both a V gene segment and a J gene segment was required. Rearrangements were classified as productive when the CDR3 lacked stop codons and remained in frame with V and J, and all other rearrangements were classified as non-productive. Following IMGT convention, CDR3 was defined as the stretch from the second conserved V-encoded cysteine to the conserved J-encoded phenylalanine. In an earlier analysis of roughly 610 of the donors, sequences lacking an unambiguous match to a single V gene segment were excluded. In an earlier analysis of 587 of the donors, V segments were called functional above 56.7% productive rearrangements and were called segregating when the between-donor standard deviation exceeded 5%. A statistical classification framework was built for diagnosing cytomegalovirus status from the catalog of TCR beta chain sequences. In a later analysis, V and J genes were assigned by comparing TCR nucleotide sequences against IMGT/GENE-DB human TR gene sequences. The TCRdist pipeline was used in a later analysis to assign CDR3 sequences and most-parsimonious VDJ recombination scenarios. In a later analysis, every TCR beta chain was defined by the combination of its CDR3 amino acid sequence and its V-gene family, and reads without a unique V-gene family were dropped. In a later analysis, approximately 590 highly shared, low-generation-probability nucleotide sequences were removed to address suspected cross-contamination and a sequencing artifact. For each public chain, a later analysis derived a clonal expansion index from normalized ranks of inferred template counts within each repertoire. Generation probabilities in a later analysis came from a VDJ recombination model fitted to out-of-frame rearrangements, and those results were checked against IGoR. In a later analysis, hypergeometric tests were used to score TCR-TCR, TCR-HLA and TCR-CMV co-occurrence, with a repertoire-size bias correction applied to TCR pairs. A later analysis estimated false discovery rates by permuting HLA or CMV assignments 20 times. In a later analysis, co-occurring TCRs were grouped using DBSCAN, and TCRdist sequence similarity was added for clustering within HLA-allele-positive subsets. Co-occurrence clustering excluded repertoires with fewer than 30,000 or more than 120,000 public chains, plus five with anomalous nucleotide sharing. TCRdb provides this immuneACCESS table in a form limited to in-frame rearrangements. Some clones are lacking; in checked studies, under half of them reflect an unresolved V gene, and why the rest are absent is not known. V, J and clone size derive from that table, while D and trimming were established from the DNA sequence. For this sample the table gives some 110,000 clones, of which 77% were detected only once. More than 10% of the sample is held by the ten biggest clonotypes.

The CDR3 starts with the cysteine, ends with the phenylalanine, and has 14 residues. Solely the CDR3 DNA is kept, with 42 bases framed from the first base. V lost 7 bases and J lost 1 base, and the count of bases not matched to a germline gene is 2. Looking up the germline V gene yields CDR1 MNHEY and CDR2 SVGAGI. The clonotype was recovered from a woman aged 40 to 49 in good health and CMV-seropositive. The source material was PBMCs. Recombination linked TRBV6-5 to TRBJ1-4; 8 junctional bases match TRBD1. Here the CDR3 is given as CASKTGGTNEKLFF. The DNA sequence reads TGTGCCAGCAAAACAGGGGGAACTAATGAAAAACTGTTTTTT.